This note documents a single T cell receptor beta chain sequence. This entry comes from a study of blood T cell repertoires in COVID-19. Overall study: COVID-19 samples, acute and convalescent, were from the United States, Italy and Spain. Sample material is recorded as cDNA or gDNA derived from T cells, B-cell-depleted T cells, or PBMCs.

From germline, CDR1 is LNHDA and CDR2 SQIVND (reference sequence). The CDR3 runs to 13 residues. The germline V and J ends were trimmed by 7 bases and 1 base, with 10 bases remaining between them. Original processing notes: Amplifying reference gene primers gave estimates of nucleated cell counts. Sequenced by immunoSEQ multiplex PCR; TCRdb stores in-frame clones only, minus some. From that table come the V and J calls and clone size; the DNA was used to work out D and trimming. The profile shows 18,000 or so clones, nearly 90% of them singletons. The rearrangement links TRBV19 to TRBJ2-5, with D perhaps TRBD1 (6 bases). The clonotype originates from a man aged 40-55 years with active COVID-19. The sequencing sample was made of peripheral blood. In DNA form, the CDR3 reads TGTGCCAGTACGGACAGCCTCCAAGAGACCCAGTACTTC. Protein: CASTDSLQETQYF.